The clone carrying this TCR beta chain occurred a few times. Healthy Russian Caucasian donors spanned ages roughly 6 to 100 years. Total RNA was extracted at no less than 5 micrograms per sample. Alongside a J-beta primer mix, a sample-barcoded 5' primer served in a second PCR lasting 7 to 11 cycles. Each CDR3 protein gets one entry after TCRdb re-called the 5' RACE reads with MiXCR. The sample has 1.5 million to 2 million distinct CDR3 sequences; about 30% are singletons. The data originate from a study of blood T cells in healthy people across ages. With 4 bases removed from V and 0 bases from J, the gap between germline ends came to 5 bases. Looked up from germline, CDR1 is KGHDR and CDR2 is SFDVKD. This CDR3 is 13 amino acids long.

The chain links TRBV24-1 to TRBJ1-2; D remains ambiguous. The sample taken for sequencing was blood. This TCR was recovered from a woman younger than 45 in good health. CDR3 coding DNA: TGTGCCACCAGTGAAGGTTCTAACTATGGCTACACCTTC. It encodes CATSEGSNYGYTF.